This T cell receptor (beta chain) was captured in a study of T cells in Graves' hyperthyroidism and ophthalmopathy. Study-wide results and limits: Ophthalmopathy, which appeared later, was predicted by the model a median approximately six months before onset.

Lactation, pregnancy, other autoimmune disease or uncontrolled infection excluded patients. Comments on this clonotype: What it recognizes is unknown.

CDR3 size: 8 residues. Looked up from germline, CDR1 is GTSNPN and CDR2 is SVGIG (reference sequence). Trimming took off 7 bases at V and 12 bases at J, with 7 bases between the two ends. RNA transcripts provided the source from which TCR beta CDR3 regions were amplified. The HTBI set primed first-round TCR CDR3 RT-PCR. TCRdb itself ran the multiplex PCR reads through MiXCR, one entry per CDR3 protein. The sample lists a few hundred thousand distinct CDR3 sequences, 15% to 18% occurring once. The receptor was isolated from a woman between 18 and 29 years old with Graves' hyperthyroidism. Sequencing was performed on blood. V is TRBV30 and J is TRBJ2-1; D is ambiguous. This CDR3 reads CASGPQFF. The CDR3 DNA follows: TGTGCCTCGGGCCCGCAGTTCTTC.